A selection of T cell receptor beta chains follows, all from one sample in a study of blood T cell repertoires in COVID-19. The table came from immunoSEQ multiplex PCR; TCRdb's copy has only in-frame clones and leaves some out. The sample records 400,000 to 550,000 clones, roughly 85% being singletons. Input material: PBMCs or T cells enriched from blood (not recorded which). The receptor set was obtained from a woman between 18 and 30 years old with acute COVID-19. Both conserved end residues are trimmed from each CDR3.

>TRBJ2-5|TRBV7-9
ASSLLAETQY
>TRBJ2-1|TRBV7-8
ASSLERGPYNEQF
>TRBJ1-1|TRBV27
ASSLSATGAREAF
>TRBJ1-3|TRBV10-3
AISVGDSPGNTIY
>TRBJ1-2|TRBV20-1
SASWGDYGYT
>TRBJ1-4|TRBV5-4
ASSLGGATNEKLF
>TRBJ2-7|TRBV9
ASSAGPPGEQY
>TRBJ2-5|TRBV19
ASSIGGAGAAETQY
>TRBJ1-1|TRBV27
ASSLSNVGGTEAF
>TRBJ2-1|TRBV10-2
ASSEASGRPFYNEQF
>TRBJ2-5|TRBV18
ASSPAAGGQETQY
>TRBJ2-4|TRBV11-3
ASSLSRGPGIQY
>TRBJ2-1|TRBV11-2
ASSDRVEQF
>TRBJ2-7|TRBV5-1
ASSPNYYEQY
>TRBJ2-1|TRBV9
ASSSPRGMSSYNEQF
>TRBJ2-7|TRBV4-3
ASSQRASTYEQY
>TRBJ2-6|TRBV13
ASSLQTKRSGANVLT
>TRBJ1-5|TRBV7-2
ASSLWTGIYSNQPQH
>TRBJ1-3|TRBV10-3
AISRDSSTGNTIY